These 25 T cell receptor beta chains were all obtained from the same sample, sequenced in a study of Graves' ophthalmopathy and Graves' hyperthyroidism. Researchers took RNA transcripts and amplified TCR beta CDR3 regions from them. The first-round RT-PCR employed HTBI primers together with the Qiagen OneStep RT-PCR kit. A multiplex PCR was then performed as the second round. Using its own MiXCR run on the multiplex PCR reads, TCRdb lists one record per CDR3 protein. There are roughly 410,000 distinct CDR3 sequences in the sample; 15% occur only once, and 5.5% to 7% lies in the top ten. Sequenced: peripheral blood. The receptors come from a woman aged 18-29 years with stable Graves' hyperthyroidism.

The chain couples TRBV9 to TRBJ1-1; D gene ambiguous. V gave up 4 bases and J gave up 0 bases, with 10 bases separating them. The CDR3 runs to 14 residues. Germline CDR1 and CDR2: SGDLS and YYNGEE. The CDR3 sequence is CASSLKAMNTEAFF. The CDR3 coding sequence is TGTGCCAGCAGCCTAAAGGCCATGAACACTGAAGCTTTCTTT.

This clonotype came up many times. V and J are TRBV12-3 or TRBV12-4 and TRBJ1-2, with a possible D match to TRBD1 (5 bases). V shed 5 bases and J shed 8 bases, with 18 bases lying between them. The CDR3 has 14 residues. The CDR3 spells CASSPLDGGGGYTF. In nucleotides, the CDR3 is TGTGCCAGCAGTCCCCTCGACGGGGGAGGGGGCTACACCTTC.

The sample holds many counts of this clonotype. The CDR3 here is CASSLPSQETQYF. In DNA form, the CDR3 reads TGTGCCAGCAGCTTACCCAGCCAAGAGACCCAGTACTTC. The chain uses TRBV11-3 and TRBJ2-5; D unclear. The germline V and J ends were trimmed by 2 bases and 1 base, with 5 bases remaining between them. The CDR3 contains 13 residues. Per germline, CDR1 SGHNT and CDR2 YENEEA.

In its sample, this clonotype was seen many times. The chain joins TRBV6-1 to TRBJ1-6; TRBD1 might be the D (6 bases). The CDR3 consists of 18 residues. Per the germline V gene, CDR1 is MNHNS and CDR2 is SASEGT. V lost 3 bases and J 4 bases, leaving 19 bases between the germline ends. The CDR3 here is CASSEFRAGTRYNSPLHF. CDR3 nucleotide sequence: TGTGCCAGCAGTGAGTTTCGGGCGGGGACACGGTATAATTCACCCCTCCACTTT.

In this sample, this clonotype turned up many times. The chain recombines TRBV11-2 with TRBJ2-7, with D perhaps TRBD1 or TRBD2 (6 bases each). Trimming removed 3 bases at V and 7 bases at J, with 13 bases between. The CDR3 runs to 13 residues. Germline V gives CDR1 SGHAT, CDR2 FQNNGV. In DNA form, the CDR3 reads TGTGCCAGCAGCTTTGGGGGGCGAGGAGAGCAGTACTTC. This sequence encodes CASSFGGRGEQYF. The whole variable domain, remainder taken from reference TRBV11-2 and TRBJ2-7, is EAGVAQSPRYKIIEKRQSVAFWCNPISGHATLYWYQQILGQGPKLLIQFQNNGVVDDSQLPKDRFSAERLKGVDSTLKIQPAKLEDSAVYLCASSFGGRGEQYFGPGTRLTVT.

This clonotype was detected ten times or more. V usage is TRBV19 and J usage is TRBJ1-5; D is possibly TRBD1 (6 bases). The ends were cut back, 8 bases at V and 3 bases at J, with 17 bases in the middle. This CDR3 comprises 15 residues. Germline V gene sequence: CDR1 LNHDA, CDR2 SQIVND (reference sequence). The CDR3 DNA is TGTGCCAGTCGAGCCGGGACAAGTCACAATCAGCCCCAGCATTTT. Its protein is CASRAGTSHNQPQHF.

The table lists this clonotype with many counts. CDR3 protein: CASSSWQGGTHEQYF. In nucleotides, the CDR3 is TGTGCCAGCAGCTCCTGGCAGGGAGGGACCCACGAGCAGTACTTC. This rearrangement joins TRBV6-5 to TRBJ2-7; 7 bases agree with TRBD2. There are 15 residues in the CDR3. With V trimmed by 6 bases and J by 5 bases, 13 bases remained unmatched. CDR1 is MNHEY, CDR2 SVGAGI, per germline.

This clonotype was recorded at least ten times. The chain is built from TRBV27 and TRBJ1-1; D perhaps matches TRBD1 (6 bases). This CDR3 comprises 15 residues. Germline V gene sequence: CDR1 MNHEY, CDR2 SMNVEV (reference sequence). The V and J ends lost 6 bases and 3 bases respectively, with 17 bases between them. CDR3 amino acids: CASSPWGGGDTEAFF. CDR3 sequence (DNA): TGTGCCAGCAGCCCCTGGGGGGGCGGTGACACTGAAGCTTTCTTT.

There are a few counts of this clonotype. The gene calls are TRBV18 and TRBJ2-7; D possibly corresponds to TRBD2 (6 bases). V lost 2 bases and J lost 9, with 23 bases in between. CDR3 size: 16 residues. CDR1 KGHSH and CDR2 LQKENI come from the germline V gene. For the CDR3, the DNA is TGTGCCAGCTCACCAAAAGCAAGTCCCAGGGAGGACGCGCAGTACTTC. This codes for CASSPKASPREDAQYF.

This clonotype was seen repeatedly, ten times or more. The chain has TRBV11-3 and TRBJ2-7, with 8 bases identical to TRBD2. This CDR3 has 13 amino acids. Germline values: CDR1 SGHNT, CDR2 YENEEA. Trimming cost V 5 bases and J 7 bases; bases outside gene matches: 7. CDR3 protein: CASSTRGGVEQYF. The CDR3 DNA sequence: TGTGCCAGCAGCACTCGGGGGGGGGTTGAGCAGTACTTC.

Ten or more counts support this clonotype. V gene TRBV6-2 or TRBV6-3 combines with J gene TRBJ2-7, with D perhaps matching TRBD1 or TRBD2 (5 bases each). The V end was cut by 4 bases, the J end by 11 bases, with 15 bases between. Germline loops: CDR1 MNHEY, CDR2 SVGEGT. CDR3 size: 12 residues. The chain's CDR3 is CASSWDRSREYF. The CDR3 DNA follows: TGTGCCAGCAGTTGGGACCGATCTAGGGAGTACTTC.

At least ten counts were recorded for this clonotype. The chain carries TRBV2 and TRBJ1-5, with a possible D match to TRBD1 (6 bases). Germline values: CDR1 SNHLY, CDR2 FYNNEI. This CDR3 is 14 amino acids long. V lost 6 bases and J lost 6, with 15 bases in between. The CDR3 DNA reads TGTGCCAGCAGCCTCCCGGGGGCGATTCAGCCCCAGCATTTT. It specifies CASSLPGAIQPQHF.

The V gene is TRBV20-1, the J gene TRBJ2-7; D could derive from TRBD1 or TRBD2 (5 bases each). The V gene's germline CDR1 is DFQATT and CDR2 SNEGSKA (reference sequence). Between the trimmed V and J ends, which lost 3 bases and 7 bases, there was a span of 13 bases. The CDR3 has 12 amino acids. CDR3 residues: CSARKSGSEQYF. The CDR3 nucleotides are TGCAGTGCTAGGAAGTCAGGGAGTGAGCAGTACTTC.

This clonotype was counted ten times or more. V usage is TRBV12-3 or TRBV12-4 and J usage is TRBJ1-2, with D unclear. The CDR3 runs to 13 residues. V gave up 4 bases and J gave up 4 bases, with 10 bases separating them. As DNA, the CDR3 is TGTGCCAGCAGTTCTTGGGAGGGCTATGGCTACACCTTC. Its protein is CASSSWEGYGYTF.

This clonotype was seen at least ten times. For the CDR3, the DNA is TGTGCCAGAGGCCGACCGACGAACACCGGGGAGCTGTTTTTT. This encodes CARGRPTNTGELFF. The genes are TRBV9 and TRBJ2-2; D uncertain. Germline loops: CDR1 SGDLS, CDR2 YYNGEE. Deletions cut 8 bases from V and 0 bases from J, with 11 bases between. The CDR3 has 14 amino acids.

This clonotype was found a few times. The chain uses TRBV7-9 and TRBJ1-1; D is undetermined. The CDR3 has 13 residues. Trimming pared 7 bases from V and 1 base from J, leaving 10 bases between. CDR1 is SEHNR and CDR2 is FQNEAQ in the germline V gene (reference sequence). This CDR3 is CASTPSRNTEAFF. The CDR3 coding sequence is TGTGCCAGCACCCCCAGTCGGAACACTGAAGCTTTCTTT.

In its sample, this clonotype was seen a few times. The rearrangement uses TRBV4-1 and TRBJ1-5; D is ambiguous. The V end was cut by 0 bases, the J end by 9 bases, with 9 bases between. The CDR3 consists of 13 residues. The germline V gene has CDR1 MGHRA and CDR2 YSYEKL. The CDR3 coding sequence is TGCGCCAGCAGCCAAGAGACTGTGGGGCCCCAGCATTTT. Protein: CASSQETVGPQHF.

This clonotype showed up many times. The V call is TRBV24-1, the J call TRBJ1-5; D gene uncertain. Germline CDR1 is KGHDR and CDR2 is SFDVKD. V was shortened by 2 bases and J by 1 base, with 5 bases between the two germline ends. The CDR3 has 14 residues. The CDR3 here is CATSDSRSNQPQHF. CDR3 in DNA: TGTGCCACCAGTGATTCCCGAAGCAATCAGCCCCAGCATTTT.

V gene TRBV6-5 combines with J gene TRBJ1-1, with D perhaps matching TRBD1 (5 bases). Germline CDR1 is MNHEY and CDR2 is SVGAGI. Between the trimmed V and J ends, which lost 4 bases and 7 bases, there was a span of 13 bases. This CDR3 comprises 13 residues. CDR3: CASSLGQHFEAFF. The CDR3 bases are TGTGCCAGCAGTTTGGGGCAGCACTTTGAAGCTTTCTTT.

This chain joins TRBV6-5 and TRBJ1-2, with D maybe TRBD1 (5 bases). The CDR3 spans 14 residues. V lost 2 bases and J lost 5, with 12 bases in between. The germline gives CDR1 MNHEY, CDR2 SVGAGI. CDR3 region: CASSYRDQGYGYTF. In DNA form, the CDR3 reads TGTGCCAGCAGTTACCGGGACCAAGGGTATGGCTACACCTTC.

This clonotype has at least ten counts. The CDR3 loop reads CSARDRDQDQPQHF. The CDR3 DNA reads as TGCAGTGCTAGAGACAGGGATCAGGATCAGCCCCAGCATTTT. The J gene is TRBJ1-5, the V gene TRBV20-1; possibly TRBD1 for D (5 bases). This CDR3 is built from 14 residues. V shed 0 bases and J shed 5 bases, with 11 bases lying between them. The V gene's germline CDR1 is DFQATT and CDR2 SNEGSKA (reference sequence).

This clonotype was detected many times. Here the CDR3 reads CASSSRRERADSSYEQYF. The CDR3 nucleotides are TGTGCCAGCAGCTCCAGGAGGGAGCGGGCCGATAGCTCCTACGAGCAGTACTTC. The chain joins TRBV6-2 or TRBV6-3 to TRBJ2-7; TRBD2 might be the D (6 bases). This CDR3 comprises 18 residues. V was pared by 6 bases and J by 0 bases, with 24 bases between. Germline assignment: CDR1 MNHEY and CDR2 SVGEGT.

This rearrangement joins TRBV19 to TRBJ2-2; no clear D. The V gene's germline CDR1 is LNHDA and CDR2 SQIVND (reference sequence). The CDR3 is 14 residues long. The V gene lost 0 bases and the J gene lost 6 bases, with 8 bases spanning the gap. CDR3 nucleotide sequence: TGTGCCAGTAGTATAGAGGGAAATGCCGGGGAGCTGTTTTTT. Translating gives CASSIEGNAGELFF. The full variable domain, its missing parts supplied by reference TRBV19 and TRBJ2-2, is DGGITQSPKYLFRKEGQNVTLSCEQNLNHDAMYWYRQDPGQGLRLIYYSQIVNDFQKGDIAEGYSVSREKKESFPLTVTSAQKNPTAFYLCASSIEGNAGELFFGEGSRLTVL.

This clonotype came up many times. CDR3 amino acids: CASSQERGINNYGYTF. CDR3 DNA sequence: TGTGCCAGCAGCCAAGAGCGGGGCATTAACAACTATGGCTACACCTTC. The chain has TRBV4-2 and TRBJ1-2, with D tentatively TRBD1 (5 bases). Germline CDR1 reads LGHNA; CDR2 reads YNFKEQ. The CDR3 has 16 amino acids. The ends were cut back, 0 bases at V and 2 bases at J, with 13 bases in the middle.

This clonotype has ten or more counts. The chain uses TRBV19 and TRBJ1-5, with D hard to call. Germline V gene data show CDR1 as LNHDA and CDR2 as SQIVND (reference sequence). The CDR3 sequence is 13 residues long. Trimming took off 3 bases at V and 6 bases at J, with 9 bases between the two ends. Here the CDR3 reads CASSILGGQPQHF. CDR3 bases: TGTGCCAGTAGTATTTTGGGTGGTCAGCCCCAGCATTTT. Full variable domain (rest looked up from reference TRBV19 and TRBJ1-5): DGGITQSPKYLFRKEGQNVTLSCEQNLNHDAMYWYRQDPGQGLRLIYYSQIVNDFQKGDIAEGYSVSREKKESFPLTVTSAQKNPTAFYLCASSILGGQPQHFGDGTRLSIL.